These 9 T cell receptor beta chains share one sample of origin, sequenced in a study of CD8+CD57+ T cells in acquired aplastic anemia. The template used for profiling TCR beta VDJ and CDR3 was genomic DNA. TCRdb fed the reads into MiXCR, producing one record per CDR3 protein. In the table there are 62,000 or so distinct CDR3 sequences, approximately 54% of which are singletons. The sample consisted of sorted CD4+, CD8+, or CD8+CD57+ T cells (not recorded which) from PBMCs. The receptors derive from a human donor in good health, serving as a control.

The chain has TRBV19 and TRBJ2-1; D is undetermined. V dropped 7 bases and J dropped 9 bases, with 16 bases sitting between them. Per germline, CDR1 LNHDA and CDR2 SQIVND (reference sequence). The CDR3 runs 13 residues. Written as DNA, the CDR3 is TGTGCCAGTACCATGACGGGTCTTGGTGAGCAGTTCTTC. Protein: CASTMTGLGEQFF.

The genes are TRBV19 and TRBJ2-5, with 9 nucleotides matching TRBD2. The CDR3 is made up of 14 amino acids. Germline V gene lookup returns CDR1 LNHDA and CDR2 SQIVND (reference sequence). Unmatched junction bases numbered 7, after V lost 6 bases and J lost 5 bases. CDR3 protein: CASSPGLAGETQYF. In DNA, the CDR3 is TGTGCCAGTAGCCCGGGACTAGCAGGCGAGACCCAGTACTTC.

The CDR3 region is CASSLLQGSKDYEQYF. CDR3 DNA sequence: TGTGCCAGCAGCTTATTGCAGGGGTCTAAAGACTACGAGCAGTACTTC. The chain uses TRBV9 and TRBJ2-7; D might be TRBD1 (6 bases). V lost 4 bases and J lost 3, with 20 bases in between. Germline V CDR1 and CDR2: SGDLS, YYNGEE. The CDR3 is made up of 16 amino acids.

This clonotype has ten or more counts. The CDR3 region has the DNA TGTGCCAGCAGCTTTTTCGTATCCGGGGGCGCGATTAAGGACTACGAGCAGTACTTC. Residues: CASSFFVSGGAIKDYEQYF. This chain joins TRBV7-2 and TRBJ2-7; the D gene could be TRBD1 or TRBD2 (6 bases each). Germline CDR1 and CDR2: SGHTA and FQGNSA. This CDR3 contains 19 residues. Trimming shortened V by 3 bases and J by 3 bases, and 27 bases separated the two germline ends. Filled out from reference TRBV7-2 and TRBJ2-7, the complete variable domain reads GAGVSQSPSNKVTEKGKDVELRCDPISGHTALYWYRQSLGQGLEFLIYFQGNSAPDKSGLPSDRFSAERTGGSVSTLTIQRTQQEDSAVYLCASSFFVSGGAIKDYEQYFGPGTRLTVT.

The chain employs TRBV7-3 and TRBJ2-6, with 7 bases identical to TRBD1. V shed 6 bases, J shed 3 bases, and the junction held 2 bases outside the gene matches. CDR1 SGHTA and CDR2 FQGTGA come from the germline V gene. CDR3 size: 14 residues. The CDR3 DNA reads as TGTGCCAGCAGAGGGGGCTTTGGGGCCAACGTCCTGACTTTC. It is translated as CASRGGFGANVLTF.

The rearrangement uses TRBV5-1 and TRBJ1-2; D ambiguous. The germline gives CDR1 SGHRS, CDR2 YFSETQ. V gave up 0 bases and J gave up 7 bases, with 10 bases separating them. CDR3 length: 13 residues. DNA for the CDR3: TGCGCCAGCAGCTTGGAACTCCGTTTTGGCTACACCTTC. It specifies CASSLELRFGYTF.

The rearrangement joins TRBV29-1 to TRBJ2-6; perhaps TRBD1 as D (6 bases). Germline V gene sequence: CDR1 SQVTM, CDR2 ANQGSEA. Trimming removed 7 bases at V and 0 bases at J, with 10 bases between. The CDR3 has 14 residues. CDR3 DNA: TGCAGCGCGACAGGACACTCTGGGGCCAACGTCCTGACTTTC. This gives the protein CSATGHSGANVLTF.

The V and J genes are TRBV7-8 and TRBJ1-2; possibly TRBD1 for D (6 bases). Germline V gene data show CDR1 as SGHVS and CDR2 as FQNEAQ. V was cut by 5 bases and J by 5 bases, with 12 bases left in between. CDR3 length: 13 amino acids. CDR3: CASSHPGHYGYTF. CDR3 in DNA: TGTGCCAGCAGCCATCCGGGACATTATGGCTACACCTTC. Based on the CDR3 plus reference TRBV7-8 and TRBJ1-2, the full variable domain is GAGVSQSPRYKVAKRGQDVALRCDPISGHVSLFWYQQALGQGPEFLTYFQNEAQLDKSGLPSDRFFAERPEGSVSTLKIQRTQQEDSAVYLCASSHPGHYGYTFGSGTRLTVV.

This clonotype came up once. The chain combines TRBV10-3 with TRBJ1-2, with 9 bases aligning to TRBD1. Germline CDR1 is ENHRY and CDR2 is SYGVKD. The V and J ends lost 7 bases and 0 bases, in that order; junction bases with no gene match: 6. The CDR3 length is 15 residues. CDR3 region: CAIKSGTGSNYGYTF. The CDR3, as DNA: TGTGCCATCAAGAGTGGGACAGGGTCTAACTATGGCTACACCTTC.